Following are 29 T cell receptor beta chains from one sample sequenced in a study of metastatic and nonmetastatic thyroid tumors. With MiXCR, TCRdb called clones anew from the PCR reads. The sample lists some 33,000 clones; about 15% were seen once. Every patient underwent thyroid surgery untreated. Input material: blood. These receptors originate from a male donor with papillary thyroid cancer or a benign thyroid nodule (not recorded which). Some clones in this sample may be carry-over from other donors' samples.

Ten or more counts support this clone. This chain uses TRBV30 with TRBJ1-2; possibly TRBD1 for D (6 bases). V shed 4 bases and J shed 8 bases, with 14 bases lying between them. The CDR3 loop spans 12 amino acids. Germline V gives CDR1 GTSNPN, CDR2 SVGIG (reference sequence). CDR3 amino acids: CAWNSGAGGYTF. The CDR3 coding sequence is TGTGCCTGGAATTCAGGGGCCGGAGGCTACACCTTC. Looking up the rest from reference TRBV30 and TRBJ1-2 gives the full variable domain: SQTIHQWPATLVQPVGSPLSLECTVEGTSNPNLYWYRQAAGRGLQLLFYSVGIGQISSEVPQNLSASRPQDRQFILSSKKLLLSDSGFYLCAWNSGAGGYTFGSGTRLTVV.

This clone was counted ten times or more. The rearrangement uses TRBV10-3 and TRBJ2-7; D gene ambiguous. Per the germline V gene, CDR1 is ENHRY and CDR2 is SYGVKD. The CDR3 is 14 amino acids. V shed 7 bases and J shed 0 bases, with 13 bases lying between them. The CDR3 coding sequence is TGTGCCATCAAGAGAACAACAGACTCCTACGAGCAGTACTTC. Translating gives CAIKRTTDSYEQYF.

Many counts were recorded for this clone. The rearrangement uses TRBV27 and TRBJ2-4, with D perhaps assigned TRBD1 or TRBD2 (5 bases each). Germline V gene lookup returns CDR1 MNHEY and CDR2 SMNVEV (reference sequence). This CDR3 spans 16 amino acids. The ends were cut back, 5 bases at V and 3 bases at J, with 17 bases in the middle. The CDR3 reads CASSRPPGPSKNIQYF. CDR3 coding DNA: TGTGCCAGCAGTCGCCCACCGGGACCGAGCAAAAACATTCAGTACTTC.

This clone was detected many times. V is TRBV11-1 and J is TRBJ2-7; D may be TRBD2 (7 bases). This CDR3 has 16 residues. CDR1 SGHAT and CDR2 FQDESV come from the germline V gene (reference sequence). Trimming removed 5 bases at V and 0 bases at J, with 17 bases between. CDR3 region: CASSPGGGRSSYEQYF. CDR3 DNA: TGTGCCAGCAGCCCGGGGGGCGGGCGGAGCTCCTACGAGCAGTACTTC. Together with reference TRBV11-1 and TRBJ2-7, the CDR3 gives the full variable domain: EAEVAQSPRYKITEKSQAVAFWCDPISGHATLYWYRQILGQGPELLVQFQDESVVDDSQLPKDRFSAERLKGVDSTLKIQPAELGDSAMYLCASSPGGGRSSYEQYFGPGTRLTVT.

A few counts support this clone. A read error may explain this, as a much larger clone is one base away. The CDR3 DNA follows: TGCAGCGTTCGGGAGGGCCAGTCCTACGAGCAGTACTTC. Its protein is CSVREGQSYEQYF. The rearrangement joins TRBV29-1 to TRBJ2-7, with 8 bases identical to TRBD2. After removal of 5 bases from V and 1 base from J, the junction contained 4 bases not matched to a gene. The CDR3 is made up of 13 amino acids. CDR1 is SQVTM, CDR2 ANQGSEA, per germline.

This clone showed up many times. J is TRBJ1-3 and V is TRBV7-2, with 7 bases matching TRBD1. The CDR3 contains 14 residues. The germline V gene has CDR1 SGHTA and CDR2 FQGNSA. J lost 6 bases, V lost 4 bases, and 6 bases had no gene match. CDR3 protein: CASSSPGGTNTIYF. The CDR3 DNA reads TGTGCCAGCAGCTCCCCAGGGGGAACAAACACCATATATTTT.

At least ten counts were recorded for this clone. The genes are TRBV2 and TRBJ2-7, with D tentatively TRBD1 (5 bases). Trimming removed 2 bases at V and 4 bases at J, with 12 bases between. This CDR3 has 14 amino acids. The V gene's germline CDR1 is SNHLY and CDR2 FYNNEI. The CDR3 here is CASSEYQGRYEQYF. Written as DNA, the CDR3 is TGTGCCAGCAGTGAATATCAGGGAAGGTACGAGCAGTACTTC.

This clone was seen many times. The chain employs TRBV7-8 and TRBJ2-1; 14 bases match TRBD2. CDR1 and CDR2 from the germline V gene are SGHVS and FQNEAQ. Unmatched junction bases numbered 8, after V lost 5 bases and J lost 2 bases. The CDR3 totals 18 residues. The DNA of the CDR3 is TGTGCCAGCAGCGAACGCCGGACTAGCGGGGGGACCTACAATGAGCAGTTCTTC. Protein: CASSERRTSGGTYNEQFF. Drawing the rest from reference TRBV7-8 and TRBJ2-1, the complete variable domain is GAGVSQSPRYKVAKRGQDVALRCDPISGHVSLFWYQQALGQGPEFLTYFQNEAQLDKSGLPSDRFFAERPEGSVSTLKIQRTQQEDSAVYLCASSERRTSGGTYNEQFFGPGTRLTVL.

This clone was counted only a few times. The chain joins TRBV15 to TRBJ2-7, with 14 bases aligning to TRBD2. Germline loops: CDR1 LNHNV, CDR2 YYDKDF (reference sequence). CDR3 length equals 16 residues. J gave up 3 bases and V 7 bases, and 8 bases lay outside the gene matches. Here the CDR3 reads CATINTGTSGSYEQYF. As DNA, the CDR3 is TGTGCCACCATCAACACGGGGACTAGCGGGAGCTACGAGCAGTACTTC.

This clone was observed many times. The chain combines TRBV30 with TRBJ2-1; tentative D call: TRBD1 (5 bases). Germline V gives CDR1 GTSNPN, CDR2 SVGIG (reference sequence). The CDR3 is 14 residues long. V shed 3 bases and J shed 0 bases, with 9 bases lying between them. CDR3 in DNA: TGTGCCTGGAGCAGGGAAAGCTCCTACAATGAGCAGTTCTTC. This translates into CAWSRESSYNEQFF.

The chain recombines TRBV19 with TRBJ1-5; the D is unclear. The CDR3 runs to 16 residues. Between the trimmed V and J ends, which lost 0 bases and 1 base, there was a span of 10 bases. Germline CDR1 reads LNHDA; CDR2 reads SQIVND (reference sequence). The CDR3 loop reads CASSIDHFISNQPQHF. The CDR3 DNA is TGTGCCAGTAGTATAGATCACTTTATCAGCAATCAGCCCCAGCATTTT.

This chain links TRBV11-2 with TRBJ2-1; 9 bases map to TRBD2. The CDR3 runs to 15 residues. Germline CDR1 and CDR2: SGHAT and FQNNGV. J gave up 5 bases and V 6 bases, and 8 bases lay outside the gene matches. The CDR3 here is CASRPPGLANNEQFF. The DNA for the CDR3 is TGTGCCAGCAGGCCTCCGGGACTAGCCAACAATGAGCAGTTCTTC.

This clone was observed many times. DNA for the CDR3: TGTGCCAGCAGCCAAGGGGCTAACTACGAGCAGTACTTC. As protein: CASSQGANYEQYF. The genes are TRBV3-1 and TRBJ2-7; D call uncertain. CDR1 and CDR2 from the germline V gene are LGHDT and YNNKEL (reference sequence). V was pared by 1 base and J by 3 bases, with 7 bases between. This CDR3 region has 13 residues.

The table lists this clone with many counts. The J gene is TRBJ2-4, the V gene TRBV5-6; no definite D call. The V end lost 0 bases, the J end lost 4 bases, and 8 bases lay between the germline ends. The CDR3 spans 14 residues. CDR1 and CDR2 (germline): SGHDT, YYEEEE. The CDR3 bases are TGTGCCAGCAGCTTGGTTGCGGAGAAAAACATTCAGTACTTC. It translates to CASSLVAEKNIQYF.

With regard to this clone: One end of the junction is discordant with germline, which a read error may explain. This chain links TRBV19 with TRBJ2-7; no reliable D call. The CDR3 is 14 residues long. CDR1 LNHDA and CDR2 SQIVND come from the germline V gene (reference sequence). CDR3 sequence: CASSPSDGYYDQYF. The CDR3 region has the DNA TGCGCCAGTAGTCCTTCGGACGGGTACTACGATCAGTACTTC.

The chain combines TRBV6-2 or TRBV6-3 with TRBJ2-7; 10 positions match TRBD1. V shed 2 bases and J 3 bases; nucleotides not matched to a gene: 4. The CDR3 consists of 15 residues. Per the germline V gene, CDR1 is MNHEY and CDR2 is SVGEGT. As DNA, the CDR3 is TGTGCCAGCAGTTACGTGGACAGGGGGAACTACGAGCAGTACTTC. As protein: CASSYVDRGNYEQYF.

This clone was counted at least ten times. The rearrangement uses TRBV20-1 and TRBJ2-1; D unclear. This CDR3 has 11 residues. The germline V gene has CDR1 DFQATT and CDR2 SNEGSKA (reference sequence). The germline V and J ends were trimmed by 1 base and 3 bases, with 1 base remaining between them. The DNA for the CDR3 is TGCAGTGCTAGAGTCTACAATGAGCAGTTCTTC. It translates to CSARVYNEQFF.

This clone was observed a single time. The chain recombines TRBV7-3 with TRBJ2-2; D is unclear. Trimming removed 1 base at V and 2 bases at J, with 5 bases between. The CDR3 spans 14 residues. Germline CDR1 and CDR2: SGHTA and FQGTGA. The CDR3 coding sequence is TGTGCCAGCAGCTTAAGCGGCAACACCGGGGAGCTGTTTTTT. This encodes CASSLSGNTGELFF.

This chain links TRBV7-2 with TRBJ1-2, with 9 bases identical to TRBD1. The V segment lost 6 bases and the J segment 7 bases; nucleotides outside the gene matches: 9. This CDR3 region has 14 residues. Per germline, CDR1 SGHTA and CDR2 FQGNSA. The CDR3 is CASRRGQGESGYTF. The DNA for the CDR3 is TGTGCCAGCAGAAGGGGACAGGGCGAGTCTGGCTACACCTTC.

The chain recombines TRBV29-1 with TRBJ2-4, with D possibly being TRBD1 (6 bases). Germline loops: CDR1 SQVTM, CDR2 ANQGSEA. The CDR3 length is 13 residues. Between the trimmed V and J ends, which lost 8 bases and 6 bases, there was a span of 17 bases. CDR3 nucleotides: TGCAGCATTGTGTCCGGACAGCTAAACATTCAGTACTTC. Amino acids: CSIVSGQLNIQYF.

This clone came up many times. This chain links TRBV2 with TRBJ1-2, with D uncertain. The CDR3 runs to 11 residues. Germline V CDR1 and CDR2: SNHLY, FYNNEI. V lost 4 bases, J lost 6 bases, and 6 bases lay in between. The CDR3 region is CASSGENGYTF. The DNA of the CDR3 is TGTGCCAGCAGTGGGGAAAATGGCTACACCTTC.

As regards this clone: This is likely a read error, given that the CDR3 carries no conserved phenylalanine or tryptophan at its end. The chain combines TRBV12-3 or TRBV12-4 with TRBJ2-3; 14 bases are a match to TRBD2. The J segment lost 4 bases and the V segment lost 3 bases, leaving 3 bases of the junction unmatched. This CDR3 spans 16 amino acids. CDR3 protein: CASSLGTSGSADTQYV. The CDR3 coding sequence is TGTGCCAGCAGTTTGGGGACTAGCGGGAGTGCAGATACGCAGTATGTT.

There are many counts of this clone. The chain links TRBV13 to TRBJ1-3; D unresolved. The CDR3 has 13 amino acids. Germline CDR1 is PRHDT and CDR2 is FYEKMQ (reference sequence). V lost 2 bases and J 2 bases, leaving 4 bases between the germline ends. CDR3 DNA sequence: TGTGCCAGCAGCTTAACCGCTGGAAACACCATATATTTT. Amino acid sequence: CASSLTAGNTIYF. The whole variable domain, filled in from reference TRBV13 and TRBJ1-3, reads AAGVIQSPRHLIKEKRETATLKCYPIPRHDTVYWYQQGPGQDPQFLISFYEKMQSDKGSIPDRFSAQQFSDYHSELNMSSLELGDSALYFCASSLTAGNTIYFGEGSWLTVV.

Many counts were recorded for this clone. J is TRBJ1-1 and V is TRBV2, with a weak D call TRBD1 (6 bases). The CDR3 spans 13 residues. Germline V CDR1 and CDR2: SNHLY, FYNNEI. V was clipped by 6 bases and J by 8 bases, with 16 bases between them. The CDR3 loop reads CASRIFGQTEAFF. The CDR3 DNA reads TGTGCCAGCAGAATCTTTGGACAGACGGAAGCTTTCTTT.

At least ten counts were recorded for this clone. The rearrangement joins TRBV20-1 to TRBJ2-3; D may correspond to TRBD1 or TRBD2 (5 bases each). Trimming removed 3 bases from V and 2 bases from J, with 12 bases in between. This CDR3 has 14 amino acids. CDR1 DFQATT and CDR2 SNEGSKA come from the germline V gene (reference sequence). The CDR3: CSASGVGTTDTQYF. As DNA, the CDR3 is TGCAGTGCTAGTGGGGTGGGGACCACAGATACGCAGTATTTT.

This clone was picked up many times. The genes are TRBV3-1 and TRBJ2-1; a weak D match, TRBD2 (5 bases). The CDR3 sequence is 15 residues long. Trimming removed 0 bases at V and 6 bases at J, with 12 bases between. CDR1 is LGHDT and CDR2 is YNNKEL in the germline V gene (reference sequence). CDR3 loop: CASSQDLLAGNEQFF. In DNA form, the CDR3 reads TGTGCCAGCAGCCAAGATCTCCTAGCTGGCAATGAGCAGTTCTTC.

This clone appeared many times. The rearrangement joins TRBV4-1 to TRBJ2-1; TRBD2 agrees at 7 bases. The length of the CDR3 is 16 residues. The V and J ends lost 4 bases and 7 bases, in that order; junction bases with no gene match: 13. Germline V gene lookup returns CDR1 MGHRA and CDR2 YSYEKL. The CDR3 protein is CASSPPLRGSRNEQFF. DNA of the CDR3: TGCGCCAGCAGCCCCCCCCTTCGCGGGAGTAGGAATGAGCAGTTCTTC.

This clone occurred many times. The gene calls are TRBV24-1 and TRBJ1-4, with no clear D. Trimming removed 4 bases at V and 2 bases at J, with 10 bases between. This CDR3 has 15 residues. CDR1 KGHDR and CDR2 SFDVKD come from the germline V gene. DNA for the CDR3: TGTGCCACCAGTGACGCGACCGGGACTAATGAAAAACTGTTTTTT. This gives the protein CATSDATGTNEKLFF.

In this sample, this clone turned up many times. V and J are TRBV20-1 and TRBJ2-4, with 9 bases matching TRBD2. Germline values: CDR1 DFQATT, CDR2 SNEGSKA (reference sequence). This CDR3 has 17 amino acids. V gave up 0 bases and J gave up 0 bases; unmatched junction bases: 6. CDR3 in DNA: TGCAGTGCTAGAGAGCGGGAGGGCCTGTCAGCCAAAAACATTCAGTACTTC. The encoded protein is CSAREREGLSAKNIQYF.